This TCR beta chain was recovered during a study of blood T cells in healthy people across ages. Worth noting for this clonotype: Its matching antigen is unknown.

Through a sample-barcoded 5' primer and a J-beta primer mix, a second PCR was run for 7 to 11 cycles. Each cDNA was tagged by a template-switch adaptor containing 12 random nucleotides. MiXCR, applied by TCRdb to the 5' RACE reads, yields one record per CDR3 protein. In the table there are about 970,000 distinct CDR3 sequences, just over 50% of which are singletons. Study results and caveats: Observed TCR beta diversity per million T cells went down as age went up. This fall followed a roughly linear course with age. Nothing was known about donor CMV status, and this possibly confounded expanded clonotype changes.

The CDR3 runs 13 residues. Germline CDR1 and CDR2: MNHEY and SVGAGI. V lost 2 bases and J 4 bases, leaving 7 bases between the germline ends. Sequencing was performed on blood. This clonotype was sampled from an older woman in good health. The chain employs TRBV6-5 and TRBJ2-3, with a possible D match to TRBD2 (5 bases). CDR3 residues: CASSYRTADTQYF. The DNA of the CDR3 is TGTGCCAGCAGTTACAGGACTGCAGATACGCAGTATTTT.